The subject of this entry is one T cell receptor (beta chain). Its antigen has not been determined. Within one base of it there is no much larger clone, and no base qualities were kept. The CDR3 regions of human TCRbeta chains were analyzed by immunosequencing. From the authors' description of their analysis: Repertoire TCRs were checked for matches against a reference library of SARS-CoV-2-specific TCRs that had been generated using the MIRA antigen-specificity platform. Breadth was defined as the fraction of unique TCRs that were SARS-CoV-2-associated, and depth was defined as the fraction of total T cells that were SARS-CoV-2-associated. Using the MIRA data, every spike-specific TCR was mapped to the spike region that the TCR reacted to and assigned to either a CD4 or a CD8 class. Log10-transformed breadth and depth values were compared by one-way ANOVA with Sidak's multiple comparisons tests. TCRdb limited this immuneACCESS table to in-frame rearrangements with V and J called. A share of clones is missing; checked studies link under half to unresolved V genes, and the rest is unexplained. V, J and clone size were drawn from that table, and D and trimming were deduced from the DNA. Here the sample has 100,000 to 150,000 clones; about 89% occur a single time. The top ten clones comprise less than 30% of the sample.

In the paper's terms, the time point label means: baseline before first vaccination. Samples from vaccinated people were obtained from the UK trials COV001 and COV002, which included a single-blind randomized controlled phase 2/3 trial of AZD1222 (ChAdOx1 nCoV-19) in healthy adults. Trial participant PBMC samples were collected at day 0 and day 28 after the second dose for TCRbeta chain sequencing. CDR3 length: 17 amino acids, cysteine to phenylalanine. The sequence is cut down to CDR3 DNA, 51 bases in frame from base 1. In the germline V gene, CDR1 corresponds to SNHLY and CDR2 to FYNNEI. V loses 2 bases at its end and J loses 6 bases; junction bases beyond the gene matches: 13. This specimen comes from a study of T cell responses to AZD1222 COVID-19 vaccine (dated by TCRdb to about 2021). Turning to the overall study: AZD1222 recipients with second doses at about 4 weeks or about 12 weeks were pooled, because spike-specific TCR depth and breadth did not differ between schedules. Enrollment into the trials was organized by age into subgroups of 18-55, 56-69 and 70-plus years, and those subgroups contained approximately 150, 30 and 60 TCR-sequenced participants, respectively. A total of 233 trial participants underwent TCR sequencing, of whom around 200 received two doses of AZD1222 and about 25 received two doses of the MenACWY control vaccine.

Results and caveats for the whole study, not just this receptor: Because no day 14 peak-response samples were available, the repertoires could be characterized only after the peak T cell response. After two AZD1222 doses, both the breadth and the depth of spike-specific TCRs were significantly higher than at day 0 and than in MenACWY recipients. The whole spike protein was spanned by vaccine-associated CD4 TCRs, and dominant responses were seen in regions 160-218 and 743-854. Conclusions about previously exposed vaccinees are limited because only six or seven AZD1222 recipients were SARS-CoV-2 seropositive at baseline. Reportedly, close to half of the unique spike-specific TCRs recognized epitopes lying outside the regions that are mutated in the B.1.351 and B.1.1.7 variants. Participants were mostly white British, with more females than males. The authors suggested clonal diversity may have been underestimated. The 56-69-year group was small, and its depth increase did not reach significance, likely because of low power.

Here the sequenced sample was peripheral blood, taken on day 0 of AZD1222 vaccination. Here the chain combines TRBV2 and TRBJ1-1; 9 of the junction bases match TRBD1. This clonotype was sampled from an adult in good health. The DNA reads TGTGCCAGCAGTGAAACCTTGACAGGGGGTCATCGGCCTGAAGCTTTCTTT. Protein translation: CASSETLTGGHRPEAFF.